These T cell receptor beta chains were read from a single sample in a study of T cell responses to AZD1222 COVID-19 vaccine. Libraries were prepared by immunoSEQ multiplex PCR; TCRdb keeps only in-frame clonotypes and omits some of them. The table includes 150,000 or so clones, approximately 89% detected once. The sample consisted of peripheral blood, taken on day 0 of AZD1222 vaccination. Receptors were obtained from an adult in good health. Both conserved end residues are part of each CDR3. The D gene is left open where the match is weak. A clone size is listed for some rows: how often the clone was seen (once, few, many), or a class if it is expanded.

TRBV6-5	TRBD1	TRBJ1-5	-	TGTGCCAGCAGCCCGGGACAGGGGGCTCAGCCCCAGCATTTT	CASSPGQGAQPQHF
TRBV5-4	-	TRBJ1-6	once	TGTGCCAGCAGCTTCCCGGGACGCCATAATTCACCCCTCCACTTT	CASSFPGRHNSPLHF
TRBV19	-	TRBJ1-4	-	TGTGCCAGTAGACGGGACTCAACTAATGAAAAACTGTTTTTT	CASRRDSTNEKLFF
TRBV7-2	-	TRBJ1-1	-	TGTGCCAGCAGCTCCCGGCGGGCGAACACTGAAGCTTTCTTT	CASSSRRANTEAFF
TRBV5-4	-	TRBJ2-7	-	TGTGCCAGCAGCTTTGGAGGGTTGAACTCCGAGCAGTACTTC	CASSFGGLNSEQYF
TRBV6-5	-	TRBJ1-5	once	TGTGCCAGCAGTTACTCTGGGGGGGGCCATCAGCCCCAGCATTTT	CASSYSGGGHQPQHF
TRBV4-3	-	TRBJ1-5	-	TGCGCCAGCAGCCAAGGATTCATCGGGGGCCAGAGGAGCAATCAGCCCCAGCATTTT	CASSQGFIGGQRSNQPQHF
TRBV5-8	-	TRBJ1-6	-	TGTGCCAGCAGCTCGATGGGGACGTTAAAATCACCCCTCCACTTT	CASSSMGTLKSPLHF
TRBV18	TRBD2	TRBJ2-3	once	TGTGCCAGCTCAGGCACTAGCGTCACAGATACGCAGTATTTT	CASSGTSVTDTQYF
TRBV18	-	TRBJ2-7	-	TGTGCCAGCTCACCACCGAGGGGCCGATACGAGCAGTACTTC	CASSPPRGRYEQYF
TRBV5-1	TRBD1	TRBJ1-2	-	TGCGCCAGCAGCGAAGGGACAGGGAATTATGGCTACACCTTC	CASSEGTGNYGYTF
TRBV3-1/TRBV3-2	-	TRBJ1-1	few	TGTGCCAGCAGCCAGCGACTGGGGGGTTCCGAAGCTTTCTTT	CASSQRLGGSEAFF
TRBV7-2	TRBD2	TRBJ2-3	-	TGTGCCAGCAGCCAAGGACTAGCGGGGGGGAGGGCAGATACGCAGTATTTT	CASSQGLAGGRADTQYF
TRBV19	-	TRBJ1-1	few	TGTGCCAGTAGTATGAGCAGTTTGAACACTGAAGCTTTCTTT	CASSMSSLNTEAFF
TRBV6-5	-	TRBJ2-3	-	TGTGCCAGCAGGGTCGCCGATACGCAGTATTTT	CASRVADTQYF
TRBV6-5	TRBD1	TRBJ1-1	-	TGTGCCAGCAGCGCCGGGACAGGGGGCTTCGAAGCTTTCTTT	CASSAGTGGFEAFF
TRBV4-2	-	TRBJ2-6	-	TGTGCCAGCACTCGCGACATGCGGGGAGGCACCCTTCACTCTGGGGCCAACGTCCTGACTTTC	CASTRDMRGGTLHSGANVLTF
TRBV27	-	TRBJ1-1	-	TGTGCCACATCACAGGTCCTGGGGGGCACTGAAGCTTTCTTT	CATSQVLGGTEAFF
TRBV6-5	-	TRBJ1-2	-	TGTGCCAGCGTTTTGGGGCAGGGAGGTTATGGCTACACCTTC	CASVLGQGGYGYTF
TRBV29-1	TRBD1	TRBJ1-2	few	TGCAGCGTTCTATGGAGCGACAGGGCAAGTGGCTACACCTTC	CSVLWSDRASGYTF
TRBV9	-	TRBJ2-7	-	TGTGCCAGCAGCCCCCAGCCGGCAACGCTAGGCGAGCAGTACTTC	CASSPQPATLGEQYF
TRBV6-5	-	TRBJ1-6	-	TGTGCCAGCACCGAGTTGAGCTCCTATAATTCACCCCTCCACTTT	CASTELSSYNSPLHF
TRBV6-5	-	TRBJ1-1	-	TGTGCCAGCAGTTACGATGGCATGAACACTGAAGCTTTCTTT	CASSYDGMNTEAFF
TRBV2	-	TRBJ1-3	-	TGTGCCAGCAGAAGGGAGAGAGCAACTGGAAACACCATATATTTT	CASRRERATGNTIYF
TRBV19	TRBD1	TRBJ2-7	-	TGTGCCAGTAGTAGCTGGGGACAGGGGGCCGACGAGCAGTACTTC	CASSSWGQGADEQYF
TRBV3-1/TRBV3-2	TRBD1	TRBJ1-3	once	TGTGCCAGCAGCCAAGAGGACAGGATATCTGGAAACACCATATATTTT	CASSQEDRISGNTIYF
TRBV30	-	TRBJ1-2	-	TGTGCCTGGAGTGTATCGGGGCCAATAGGCTACACCTTC	CAWSVSGPIGYTF
TRBV6-6	-	TRBJ1-1	-	TGTGCCAGCCGCGCAGGGGCGCTGAACACTGAAGCTTTCTTT	CASRAGALNTEAFF
TRBV5-1	-	TRBJ1-3	-	TGCGCCAGCAGCTTAGGGCCCGCAGACTCTGGAAACACCATATATTTT	CASSLGPADSGNTIYF